A single T cell receptor (beta chain) is shown here with its context. Its antigen has not been determined. Base qualities are not provided; no much larger clone lies one nucleotide away. These data originate in a study of cytomegalovirus exposure and HLA in healthy donors (dated by TCRdb to about 2017). In terms of the full investigation: According to a later analysis, one platform produced both the 100 to 150 validation repertoires and the 620 or so repertoires of the first cohort. The study was designed to test whether signatures of past pathogen exposure could be identified by cataloging public T cell receptors. In addition to the first cohort of around 670 subjects, a separate validation cohort of about 120 different subjects was used. High-throughput TCR immunosequencing, statistical association of individual TCRs with disease status, and machine learning were combined to predict cytomegalovirus infection status. What the authors observed across the whole study: The classifier was reported to diagnose cytomegalovirus status with high specificity and sensitivity in both the original cohort and the validation cohort. A later analysis lacked HLA typing for the validation cohort, so it scored co-occurrence in that cohort across all 110 or so repertoires. Most TCR sequences were seen in very few donors, while some public TCRs were found in many individuals. A later analysis found that TCRs clustered in the first cohort also tended to co-occur in the 120 validation repertoires, with approximately 95% of cluster scores above 0. In vitro tests confirmed that three of the cytomegalovirus-associated TCR beta chains recognize cytomegalovirus antigens. In the study, 150 to 200 TCR beta chains were listed as associated with cytomegalovirus. It was suggested by the authors that the approach could potentially be generalized to other disease states and immunological phenotypes.

Library preparation employed the immunoSEQ multiplex PCR assay. For the original study's pipeline: A statistical classification framework was built for diagnosing cytomegalovirus status from the catalog of TCR beta chain sequences. Drawn from immuneACCESS, this table holds only the in-frame rearrangements with V and J called that TCRdb kept. Clones are partly lost; checked studies trace under half to an unresolved V gene and leave the rest unexplained. That table is the source of V, J and clone size, and D and trimming were worked out from the DNA. The sample contains about 250,000 clones, roughly 87% of them found a single time. The ten largest clonotypes hold about 12% of the sample. The donors were included in the validation cohort of 120 subjects, a group kept apart from the roughly 670-subject first cohort. From the cysteine through the phenylalanine, the CDR3 covers 14 amino acids. Only CDR3 DNA remains: 42 bases, in frame from the first base. The trim is 3 bases for V and 7 bases for J, with a gap of 15 bases between the germline ends. CDR1 and CDR2 are drawn from the germline V gene (reference sequence): LNHDA, SQIVND.

Sequenced sample: PBMCs. The clonotype was recovered from a young man in good health and CMV-seropositive. The chain is encoded by TRBV19 joined to TRBJ1-2; the D gene is possibly TRBD1, with 6 bases matching. The CDR3 protein sequence reads: CASSMLRGARGYTF. The DNA is as follows: TGTGCCAGTAGTATGCTAAGGGGGGCGCGTGGCTACACCTTC.